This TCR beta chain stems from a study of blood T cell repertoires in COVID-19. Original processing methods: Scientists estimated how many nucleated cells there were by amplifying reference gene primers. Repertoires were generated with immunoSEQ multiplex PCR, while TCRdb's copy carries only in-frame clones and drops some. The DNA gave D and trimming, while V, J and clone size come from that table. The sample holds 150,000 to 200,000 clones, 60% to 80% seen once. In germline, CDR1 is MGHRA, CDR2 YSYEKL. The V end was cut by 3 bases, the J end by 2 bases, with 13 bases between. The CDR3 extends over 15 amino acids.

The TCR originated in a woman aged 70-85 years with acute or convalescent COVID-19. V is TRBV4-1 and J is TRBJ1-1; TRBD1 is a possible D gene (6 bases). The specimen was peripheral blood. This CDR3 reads CASSQTGPFNTEAFF. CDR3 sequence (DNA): TGCGCCAGCAGCCAGACAGGTCCATTTAACACTGAAGCTTTCTTT.